This T cell receptor (beta chain) was sequenced in a study of cytomegalovirus exposure and HLA in healthy donors. In regard to this clone: Its antigen is currently unknown.

The CDR3 has 12 residues. The V and J ends lost 6 bases and 4 bases, in that order; junction bases with no gene match: 2. Per the germline V gene, CDR1 is LNHDA and CDR2 is SQIVND (reference sequence). There were likely unrecorded immune exposures, though donors were nominally healthy when sampled. Study results and caveats: Near-uniform donor sequencing depth was presumed by presence/absence analyses. Highest at DRB1 and lowest at HLA-C, TCR association rates differed among HLA loci in a later analysis.

It was with 60 Vbeta and 13 Jbeta primers that the PCR ran. This table comes from immunoSEQ multiplex PCR, and its TCRdb copy is limited to in-frame clones, with some not included. Of more than 150,000 clones listed, approximately 82% are singletons. This clonotype originated in a girl aged 2 to 9 in good health and CMV-seropositive. The rearrangement joins TRBV19 to TRBJ1-2; 7 positions match TRBD1. Material for sequencing was PBMCs. The CDR3 DNA follows: TGTGCCAGTAGCCGGGACAGCTATGGCTACACCTTC. It encodes CASSRDSYGYTF.